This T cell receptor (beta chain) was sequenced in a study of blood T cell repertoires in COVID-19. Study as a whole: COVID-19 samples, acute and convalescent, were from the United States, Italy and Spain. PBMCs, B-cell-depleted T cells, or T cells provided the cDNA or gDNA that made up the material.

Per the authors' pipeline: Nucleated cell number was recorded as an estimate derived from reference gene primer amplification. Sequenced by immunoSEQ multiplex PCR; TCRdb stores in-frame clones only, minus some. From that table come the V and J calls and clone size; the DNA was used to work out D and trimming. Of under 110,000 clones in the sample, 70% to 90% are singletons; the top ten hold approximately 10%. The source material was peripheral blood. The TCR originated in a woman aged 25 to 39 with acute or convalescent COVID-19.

The CDR3 region has the DNA TGTGCCAGCAGCTTGAACAGGGATACCTACGAGCAGTACTTC. Encoded protein: CASSLNRDTYEQYF. V usage is TRBV7-8 and J usage is TRBJ2-7, with TRBD1 as a possible D gene (6 bases). CDR1 SGHVS and CDR2 FQNEAQ come from the germline V gene. The length of the CDR3 is 14 residues. The V end was cut by 3 bases, the J end by 2 bases, with 11 bases between. Complete variable domain (other parts from reference TRBV7-8 and TRBJ2-7): GAGVSQSPRYKVAKRGQDVALRCDPISGHVSLFWYQQALGQGPEFLTYFQNEAQLDKSGLPSDRFFAERPEGSVSTLKIQRTQQEDSAVYLCASSLNRDTYEQYFGPGTRLTVT.